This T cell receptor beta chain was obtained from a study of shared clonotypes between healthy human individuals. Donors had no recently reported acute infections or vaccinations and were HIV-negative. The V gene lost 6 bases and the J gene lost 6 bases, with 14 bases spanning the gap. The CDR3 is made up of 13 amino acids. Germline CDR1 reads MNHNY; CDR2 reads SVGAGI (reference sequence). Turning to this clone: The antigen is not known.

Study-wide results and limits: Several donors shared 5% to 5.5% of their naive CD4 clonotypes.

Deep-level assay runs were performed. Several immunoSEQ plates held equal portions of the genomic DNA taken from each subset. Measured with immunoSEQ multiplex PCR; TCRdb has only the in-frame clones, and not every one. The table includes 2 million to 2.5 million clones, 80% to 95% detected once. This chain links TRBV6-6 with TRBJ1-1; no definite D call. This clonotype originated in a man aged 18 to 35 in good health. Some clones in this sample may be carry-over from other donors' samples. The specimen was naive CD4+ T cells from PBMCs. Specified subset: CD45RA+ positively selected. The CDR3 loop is CASRDPGEPEAFF. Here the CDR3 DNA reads TGTGCCAGCAGGGACCCCGGTGAGCCTGAAGCTTTCTTT.